Shown below are 2 T cell receptor beta chains from a single sample sequenced in a study of cytomegalovirus exposure and HLA in healthy donors. The PCR contained 60 Vbeta and 13 Jbeta primers. Generated by immunoSEQ multiplex PCR, the TCRdb table keeps only in-frame clones and is missing some. The table lists about 120,000 clones, 65% to 90% of them singletons, with 2% to 2.5% in the top ten. Sequenced: PBMCs. The receptor source for this set is a man aged 30 to 39 in good health and CMV-seronegative.

This clone was picked up a small number of times. V and J are TRBV28 and TRBJ2-7; D unresolved. Germline assignment: CDR1 MDHEN and CDR2 SYDVKM. This CDR3 has 12 residues. V lost 3 bases and J 3 bases, leaving 6 bases between the germline ends. The CDR3 loop is CASSFGLYEQYF. The CDR3 DNA reads as TGTGCCAGCAGTTTTGGCCTCTACGAGCAGTACTTC.

The chain employs TRBV5-8 and TRBJ2-7, with TRBD1 as a possible D gene (6 bases). CDR1 and CDR2 (germline): SGHTS, YDEGEE. Trimming left V 2 bases short and J 3 bases short, with 12 bases between. The CDR3 has 14 residues. The CDR3 sequence: CASSLQGVVYEQYF. CDR3 sequence (DNA): TGTGCCAGCAGCTTACAGGGAGTCGTCTACGAGCAGTACTTC.